The rows below give T cell receptor beta chains drawn from one sample of a study of beta chain features in type 1 diabetes. Some clones are missing from TCRdb's copy, which holds only in-frame ones; the method was immunoSEQ multiplex PCR. The sample shows 600,000 to 700,000 clones, over 10% of them seen only once. The sequenced material came from naive CD4+ T cells from blood. The receptors come from a man between 25 and 39 years old with type 1 diabetes. Each CDR3 is given with its conserved first and last residue. The order of the fields is D gene, clone size, J gene, V gene, CDR3 DNA, CDR3 protein. A D gene is named only where the DNA matches it firmly. Rows may omit the clone size; those that give it use once, few, many or a size class.

NA	NA	TRBJ1-2	TRBV20-1	TGCAGTGCTCCTGATAACTATGGCTACACCTTC	CSAPDNYGYTF
NA	few	TRBJ2-7	TRBV4-3	TGCGCCAGCAGCCCCGGACAGTTGACCTACGAGCAGTACTTC	CASSPGQLTYEQYF
NA	few	TRBJ2-2	TRBV2	TGTGCCAGCAGTGAAGAGGCCACGCAGAACACCGGGGAGCTGTTTTTT	CASSEEATQNTGELFF
NA	NA	TRBJ2-7	TRBV18	TGTGCCAGCAAGCTCGGGGAGATCTCCTACGAGCAGTACTTC	CASKLGEISYEQYF
NA	NA	TRBJ1-4	TRBV7-9	TGTGCCAGCAGCCCGCGCGCAGGGTCGGATGAAAAACTGTTTTTT	CASSPRAGSDEKLFF
TRBD1	few	TRBJ2-7	TRBV4-3	TGCGCCAGCAGCCGGCAGACAGGGGACGAGCAGTACTTC	CASSRQTGDEQYF
NA	NA	TRBJ1-2	TRBV9	TGTGCCAGCAGCGTAGCGACAGTGGGTGGCTACACCTTC	CASSVATVGGYTF
NA	NA	TRBJ1-6	TRBV7-9	TGTGCCAGCAGCTTGCAGGGGCTTCCCGATTCACCCCTCCACTTT	CASSLQGLPDSPLHF
TRBD1	few	TRBJ2-1	TRBV5-1	TGCGCCAGCAGCCCTGGACAGGGTTACAATGAGCAGTTCTTC	CASSPGQGYNEQFF
NA	NA	TRBJ2-7	TRBV5-6	TGTGCCAGCGGGTTAGGACAGTCCTCCTACGAGCAGTACTTC	CASGLGQSSYEQYF
NA	NA	TRBJ2-7	TRBV18	TGTGCCAGCTCACCATTGGCAGTCTCCTACGAGCAGTACTTC	CASSPLAVSYEQYF
NA	few	TRBJ2-3	TRBV25-1	TGTGCCAGCAGTGATCGGACAGATACGCAGTATTTT	CASSDRTDTQYF
NA	few	TRBJ2-1	TRBV6-6	TGTGCCAGCAGTTACGGGCAGGCCGATGAGCAGTTCTTC	CASSYGQADEQFF
NA	NA	TRBJ2-2	TRBV7-9	TGTGCCAGCAGCTATAACACCGGGGAGCTGTTTTTT	CASSYNTGELFF
NA	few	TRBJ2-3	TRBV5-6	TGTGCCAGCACCCCAACCTGGGAGCTTGGAAACACAGATACGCAGTATTTT	CASTPTWELGNTDTQYF
NA	few	TRBJ1-2	TRBV5-4	TGTGCCAGCAGCTCACCTCGGACAGCCTATGGCTACACCTTC	CASSSPRTAYGYTF
NA	NA	TRBJ1-3	TRBV18	TGTGCCAGCTCCCCAGGCTCTGGAAACACCATATATTTT	CASSPGSGNTIYF
TRBD1	few	TRBJ1-1	TRBV7-2	TGTGCCAGCATCATAGACAGGGAGGGCACTGAAGCTTTCTTT	CASIIDREGTEAFF
NA	NA	TRBJ2-2	TRBV9	TGTGCCAGCAGCGTATTCACCGGGGAGCTGTTTTTT	CASSVFTGELFF
TRBD2	NA	TRBJ2-3	TRBV4-2	TGTGCCAGCAGCCCTACCGGGACTACCGTAGATACGCAGTATTTT	CASSPTGTTVDTQYF
TRBD1	few	TRBJ2-7	TRBV7-9	TGTGCCAGCAGCTTCGGGACAGGGGAATACGAGCAGTACTTC	CASSFGTGEYEQYF
TRBD1	few	TRBJ2-1	TRBV2	TGTGCCAGTTGTGCCACCCGGGACAGGGGGTACAATGAGCAGTTCTTC	CASCATRDRGYNEQFF
NA	NA	TRBJ1-6	TRBV25-1	TGTGCCAGCAGTGATGGTCAATATTCACCCCTCCACTTT	CASSDGQYSPLHF
NA	NA	TRBJ2-1	TRBV21-1	TGTGCCAGCAGCAAAGTGGGACCTGGACGGAGCTTAATAAAGCAGTTCTTC	CASSKVGPGRSLIKQFF
NA	NA	TRBJ2-3	TRBV15	TGTGCCACCAACCGAGGAGGGGTACGGAAGACAGATACGCAGTATTTT	CATNRGGVRKTDTQYF
NA	few	TRBJ2-3	TRBV9	TGTGCCAGCAGCGTATTATCGGGAACGAGCACAGATACGCAGTATTTT	CASSVLSGTSTDTQYF
TRBD2	NA	TRBJ2-1	TRBV7-3	TGTGCCAGCAGCTTAAATGCGGGGGAAGTGCAGTTCTTC	CASSLNAGEVQFF
NA	NA	TRBJ2-7	TRBV14	TGTGCCAGCAGCCACACCACTCCAATCTACGAGCAGTACTTC	CASSHTTPIYEQYF
NA	once	TRBJ1-4	TRBV5-1	TGCGCCAGCAGCTTGGGCCTCCGTGGAAGAGAAAAACTGTTTTTT	CASSLGLRGREKLFF
TRBD2	NA	TRBJ2-3	TRBV5-1	TGCGCCAGCAGCTTGGAAGCGGGGGTAACTAGCACAGATACGCAGTATTTT	CASSLEAGVTSTDTQYF
NA	few	TRBJ2-7	TRBV7-2	TGTGCCAGCAGCTTGGGGGGAAACTACGAGCAGTACTTC	CASSLGGNYEQYF
NA	NA	TRBJ1-2	TRBV29-1	TGCAGCGTTGAAGATCTGCGCGACATAAACTATGGCTACACCTTC	CSVEDLRDINYGYTF
TRBD1	few	TRBJ2-3	TRBV5-4	TGTGCCAGCAGCCTGGGACAGGAAGGCACAGATACGCAGTATTTT	CASSLGQEGTDTQYF
NA	NA	TRBJ2-1	TRBV13	TGTGCCAGCAGCAGGAGGAGCAATGAGCAGTTCTTC	CASSRRSNEQFF
TRBD1	few	TRBJ1-3	TRBV4-3	TGCGCCAGCAGCCCCGCTTATACAGGGGGCTCTTCTGGAAACACCATATATTTT	CASSPAYTGGSSGNTIYF
TRBD1	few	TRBJ2-2	TRBV25-1	TGTGCCAGCAGTGAGCATGGACAGGGGGTAGGCACCGGGGAGCTGTTTTTT	CASSEHGQGVGTGELFF
TRBD1	few	TRBJ1-2	TRBV4-1	TGCGCCAGCAGCCCCTCGGACAGGGGGCCTGGCTACACCTTC	CASSPSDRGPGYTF
TRBD1	few	TRBJ2-5	TRBV30	TGTGCCTGGAGTTTCCAAGGGGGCGCGGAGACCCAGTACTTC	CAWSFQGGAETQYF
NA	NA	TRBJ1-4	TRBV6-5	TGTGCCAGCAGTCTCGCGACTTCCCTTAATGAAAAACTGTTTTTT	CASSLATSLNEKLFF
NA	few	TRBJ2-5	TRBV7-2	TGTGCCAGCAGCCCGGAGGGTATACGGGAGACCCAGTACTTC	CASSPEGIRETQYF
NA	NA	TRBJ1-6	TRBV28	TGTGCCAGCAGTGGACATCCAGGGCGTAATTCACCCCTCCACTTT	CASSGHPGRNSPLHF
NA	few	TRBJ2-3	TRBV5-1	TGCGCCAGCAGCTTGGGACTAGATGCGTCCGATACGCAGTATTTT	CASSLGLDASDTQYF
TRBD2	NA	TRBJ2-7	TRBV27	TGTGCCAGCAGAACGCGGGAGACGGCTTCCTACGAGCAGTACTTC	CASRTRETASYEQYF
TRBD1	few	TRBJ2-3	TRBV4-3	TGCGCCAGCAGCGGGACAGGGACAGATACGCAGTATTTT	CASSGTGTDTQYF
NA	NA	TRBJ1-5	TRBV19	TGTGCCAGTAGTATCCTGACAGATAGCAATCAGCCCCAGCATTTT	CASSILTDSNQPQHF
NA	few	TRBJ2-3	TRBV29-1	TGCAGCGTTAAGTCTGGGTTCGACACAGATACGCAGTATTTT	CSVKSGFDTDTQYF
NA	NA	TRBJ1-5	TRBV6-5	TGTGCCAGCAGGACGGGGCGACAGCCCCAGCATTTT	CASRTGRQPQHF